What follows are 22 T cell receptor beta chains derived from one specimen sequenced in a study of tumor-infiltrating lymphocytes in oesophageal squamous cell carcinoma (dated by TCRdb to the mid-2010s). Libraries were built with PCR. Sequenced on an Illumina HiSeq 2000. Using fastp trimming at Q25 and MiXCR clonotype assembly, TCRdb reanalyzed the public sequencing data and kept in-frame beta chains. Entries are consolidated by CDR3 protein sequence, retaining the most common genes and DNA. This sample has fewer than 20,000 distinct CDR3 sequences in its table, and over 40% of those were observed once. The ten most abundant clones make up roughly 13% of the sample. The specimen sequenced was normal esophageal tissue next to the tumor. Receptors originate from a male donor with esophageal squamous cell carcinoma.

This clonotype has a count of ten or more. The conserved phenylalanine or tryptophan normally closing the CDR3 is absent here, so this likely arose from a read error. The DNA is left out, because the CDR3 cannot be placed on it with certainty; the CDR3 is given as TCRdb lists it. The V and J genes are TRBV7-8 and TRBJ2-1. The germline gives CDR1 SGHVS, CDR2 FQNEAQ. 11 amino acids form the CDR3, both terminal residues included. The chain's CDR3 is CASSLAHVRGL.

This chain joins TRBV6-9 and TRBJ2-1; 9 nucleotides match TRBD1. Near its end, the DNA agrees better with TRBJ2-7, so the J call may be wrong. The CDR3 runs to 13 residues. Germline values: CDR1 MNHGY, CDR2 SVAAGI. The CDR3 reads CASRGTGNYEQYF. CDR3 coding DNA: TGTGCCAGCAGGGGGACAGGGAACTACGAGCAGTACTTC.

The genes are TRBV5-5 and TRBJ2-3; D unclear. V was clipped by 0 bases and J by 8 bases, with 10 bases between them. Germline V gene data show CDR1 as SGHKS and CDR2 as YYEKEE (reference sequence). This CDR3 region has 13 residues. The CDR3 is CASSLEVRVTQYF. The CDR3 region has the DNA TGTGCCAGCAGCTTGGAAGTTCGCGTTACGCAGTATTTT.

This clonotype is categorized as medium-sized. The chain recombines TRBV12-3 or TRBV12-4 with TRBJ2-5; unclear D gene. With 4 bases removed from V and 5 bases from J, the gap between germline ends came to 14 bases. The CDR3 contains 14 residues. The CDR3 is CASSSEANRETQYF. In nucleotides, the CDR3 is TGTGCCAGCAGTTCCGAGGCTAATAGGGAGACCCAGTACTTC.

The V and J genes are TRBV28 and TRBJ2-5; 7 bases are a match to TRBD1. Matching the DNA end better, TRBJ2-7 makes the J call doubtful. The germline CDR1 and CDR2 sequences are MDHEN and SYDVKM. The CDR3 length is 16 residues. This CDR3 is CASVDPPGTEPYEQYF. In nucleotides, the CDR3 is TGTGCCAGCGTTGACCCTCCCGGGACAGAACCCTACGAGCAGTACTTC.

The rearrangement links TRBV5-1 to TRBJ2-3, with TRBD2 identical over 14 bases. With V trimmed by 4 bases and J by 5 bases, 9 bases remained unmatched. The CDR3 is 17 residues long. Germline V lookup: CDR1 SGHRS, CDR2 YFSETQ. Here the CDR3 reads CASSAGTSGSFGDTQYF. The CDR3 DNA reads as TGCGCCAGCAGCGCCGGGACTAGCGGGAGTTTTGGAGATACGCAGTATTTT.

This clonotype was counted between two and nine times. The CDR3 spells CASRRQGLTDTQYF. The CDR3 nucleotides are TGTGCCAGCAGAAGACAGGGGCTCACAGATACGCAGTATTTT. The V and J genes are TRBV12-3 or TRBV12-4 and TRBJ2-3; 8 nucleotides match TRBD1. This CDR3 comprises 14 residues. Trimming took 6 bases from V and 2 from J; bases not matched to a gene: 4.

The table lists this clonotype with many counts. V is TRBV7-9 and J is TRBJ2-1; 10 bases agree with TRBD1. The germline V gene encodes CDR1 SEHNR and CDR2 FQNEAQ (reference sequence). The length of the CDR3 is 15 residues. V was pared by 4 bases and J by 7 bases, with 7 bases of the junction left unmatched. In DNA, the CDR3 is TGTGCCAGCAGCTCCGGGACAGGGGTCCAGAATGAGCAGTTCTTC. The encoded protein is CASSSGTGVQNEQFF.

This clonotype has more than one count but fewer than ten. The chain uses TRBV6-1 and TRBJ2-2; D gene uncertain. Trimming took off 1 base at V and 6 bases at J, with 3 bases between the two ends. CDR1 and CDR2 from the germline V gene are MNHNS and SASEGT. This CDR3 comprises 12 residues. This CDR3 is CASSEGAGELFF. CDR3 in DNA: TGTGCCAGCAGTGAAGGGGCCGGGGAGCTGTTTTTT.

This clonotype was seen more than once but under ten times. The chain couples TRBV7-8 to TRBJ1-1; D not certain. The germline V and J ends were trimmed by 1 base and 1 base, with 7 bases remaining between them. The germline CDR1 and CDR2 sequences are SGHVS and FQNEAQ. The CDR3 spans 14 residues. The CDR3, as DNA: TGTGCCAGCAGCTTAGTCCGGGGGAACACTGAAGCTTTCTTT. It is translated as CASSLVRGNTEAFF. Using reference TRBV7-8 and TRBJ1-1 for the parts outside the CDR3, the full variable domain is GAGVSQSPRYKVAKRGQDVALRCDPISGHVSLFWYQQALGQGPEFLTYFQNEAQLDKSGLPSDRFFAERPEGSVSTLKIQRTQQEDSAVYLCASSLVRGNTEAFFGQGTRLTVV.

About this clonotype: As the CDR3 is not closed by the conserved phenylalanine or tryptophan, this likely results from a read error. The V and J genes are TRBV7-2 and TRBJ2-1, with D unclear. V was clipped by 3 bases and J by 10 bases, with 13 bases between them. This CDR3 comprises 13 residues. Looked up from germline, CDR1 is SGHTA and CDR2 is FQGNSA. CDR3 nucleotide sequence: TGTGCCAGCAGCTTTCTAGGTAACTACGAGCAGTTCTCC. Amino acid sequence: CASSFLGNYEQFS.

The V gene is TRBV9, the J gene TRBJ2-3; D possibly uses TRBD1 or TRBD2 (5 bases each). The better agreement between TRBJ2-5 and the DNA end casts doubt on the J call. The CDR3 loop spans 14 amino acids. CDR1 is SGDLS and CDR2 is YYNGEE in the germline V gene. DNA for the CDR3: TGTGCCAGCAGCGTCAGTGGGGGTCAAGAGACCCAGTACTTC. Its translation: CASSVSGGQETQYF.

Remarks on this clonotype: The CDR3 does not close with the conserved phenylalanine or tryptophan, likely indicating a read error. The limits of the CDR3 on the DNA are not certain, so only TCRdb's listed CDR3 is given. The chain recombines TRBV7-4 with TRBJ2-7; no check of the table's D call, TRBD2, against the DNA was made. The CDR3 has 19 amino acids, counting both end residues. CDR1 and CDR2 from the germline V gene are SGHVT and SQSDAQ. This CDR3 reads CASSLSSRASHNSPLHFGN.

CDR3 loop: CASLVDSGTGELFF. In DNA form, the CDR3 reads TGTGCCAGCCTGGTGGACAGTGGCACCGGGGAGCTGTTTTTT. This rearrangement joins TRBV28 to TRBJ2-2; D is possibly TRBD1 (6 bases). V lost 8 bases and J 4 bases, leaving 14 bases between the germline ends. This CDR3 is 14 amino acids long. Germline V gives CDR1 MDHEN, CDR2 SYDVKM.

This clonotype appeared a few times. V is TRBV28 and J is TRBJ1-5; D remains unclear. V lost 8 bases, J lost 2 bases, and 13 bases lay in between. The CDR3 covers 14 residues. CDR1 is MDHEN, CDR2 SYDVKM, per germline. Here the CDR3 reads CASVNSICNQPQHF. The CDR3 nucleotides are TGTGCCAGCGTGAACAGCATATGCAATCAGCCCCAGCATTTT.

The chain combines TRBV7-3 with TRBJ2-5; D perhaps matches TRBD2 (6 bases). Gene TRBJ2-1 matches the end of the DNA better, so the J call may be wrong. The CDR3 runs to 16 residues. Germline loops: CDR1 SGHTA, CDR2 FQGTGA. The CDR3 spells CASSRTGLPPDNEQFF. CDR3 DNA: TGTGCCAGCAGTCGAACGGGACTCCCGCCCGACAATGAGCAGTTCTTC.

V and J are TRBV12-3 or TRBV12-4 and TRBJ2-5; D possibly corresponds to TRBD2 (5 bases). The CDR3 length is 15 residues. V was cut by 4 bases and J by 11 bases, with 23 bases left in between. The DNA of the CDR3 is TGTGCCAGCAGTTCCCTAGCCCCGCTTTACAATGAGCAGTACTTC. Translating gives CASSSLAPLYNEQYF.

This clonotype was detected only a few times. The chain employs TRBV7-4 and TRBJ2-4, with TRBD1 matching 8 bases. Trimming removed 1 base from V and 4 bases from J; junction bases left unmatched: 0. The CDR3 spans 14 residues. Per the germline V gene, CDR1 is SGHVT and CDR2 is SQSDAQ. The CDR3 nucleotides are TGTGCCAGCAGCTTAGACAGGGGGAAAAACATTCAGTACTTC. This translates into CASSLDRGKNIQYF.

This chain uses TRBV7-9 with TRBJ2-6, with D perhaps matching TRBD1 (6 bases). V shed 5 bases and J shed 0 bases, with 11 bases lying between them. This CDR3 is 16 amino acids long. Germline V gene data show CDR1 as SEHNR and CDR2 as FQNEAQ (reference sequence). In DNA form, the CDR3 reads TGTGCCAGCAGCACCCCCAGGGGCTCTGGGGCCAACGTCCTGACTTTC. As protein: CASSTPRGSGANVLTF.

This chain connects TRBV28 to TRBJ1-5; the D is unclear. CDR3 length: 14 amino acids. V was pared by 5 bases and J by 5 bases, with 13 bases between. Per the germline V gene, CDR1 is MDHEN and CDR2 is SYDVKM. CDR3 protein: CASSQDQRHQPQHF. CDR3 DNA: TGTGCCAGCAGTCAAGACCAGCGCCATCAGCCCCAGCATTTT.

This clonotype was recorded many times. The rearrangement links TRBV2 to TRBJ2-4; D not resolved. The CDR3 runs 11 residues. With 6 bases removed from V and 10 bases from J, the gap between germline ends came to 10 bases. The germline V gene has CDR1 SNHLY and CDR2 FYNNEI. The chain's CDR3 is CASSDSEIQYF. In nucleotides, the CDR3 is TGTGCCAGCAGCGACTCTGAAATTCAGTACTTC.

A word on this clonotype: At one end, the junction sequence differs from germline, possibly due to a read error. The genes are TRBV7-6 and TRBJ2-4; D might be TRBD2 (7 bases). The J call may be in error: the DNA end matches TRBJ2-1 better. The germline CDR1 and CDR2 sequences are SGHVS and FNYEAQ. The CDR3 is 17 residues long. CDR3 coding DNA: TGTGCTAGCAGCCCTGGGACGGGTCGGGGGGCCGGAAAGACCCAGTTCTTC. Protein sequence: CASSPGTGRGAGKTQFF.